This T cell receptor (beta chain) came from a study of cytomegalovirus exposure and HLA in healthy donors. Both 60 Vbeta primers and 13 Jbeta primers went into the PCR. In the original workflow: Later, an analysis found tens of millions of unique TCR beta chains, and 8.5 million to 14 million of these were shared. Some clones are missing from TCRdb's copy, which holds only in-frame ones; the method was immunoSEQ multiplex PCR. V, J and clone size were drawn from that table, and D and trimming were deduced from the DNA. The repertoire consists of some 90,000 clones, with approximately 81% occurring once and the leading ten covering approximately 3.9%. Comment on this clone: Its antigen is unknown.

Study-wide points: An analysis was carried out at a later point. It showed that HLA-associated TCR beta chains were more clonally expanded than equally common non-associated chains. Associated with cytomegalovirus, according to the listing, were around 160 TCR beta chains. Follow-up analysis later connected one missense variant in DCLRE1C with trimming of TCR beta V- and J-genes.

Sequenced: PBMCs. This receptor was obtained from a woman in her 70s in good health and CMV-seropositive.

The CDR3 DNA follows: TGTGCCAGCAGCCCACGGACAGGGACCAGGGAGCAGTACTTC. Translating gives CASSPRTGTREQYF. The chain uses TRBV7-3 and TRBJ2-7; 8 bases fit TRBD1. This CDR3 is built from 14 residues. V lost 5 bases, J lost 7 bases, and 10 bases stayed unmatched. Germline CDR1 is SGHTA and CDR2 is FQGTGA.